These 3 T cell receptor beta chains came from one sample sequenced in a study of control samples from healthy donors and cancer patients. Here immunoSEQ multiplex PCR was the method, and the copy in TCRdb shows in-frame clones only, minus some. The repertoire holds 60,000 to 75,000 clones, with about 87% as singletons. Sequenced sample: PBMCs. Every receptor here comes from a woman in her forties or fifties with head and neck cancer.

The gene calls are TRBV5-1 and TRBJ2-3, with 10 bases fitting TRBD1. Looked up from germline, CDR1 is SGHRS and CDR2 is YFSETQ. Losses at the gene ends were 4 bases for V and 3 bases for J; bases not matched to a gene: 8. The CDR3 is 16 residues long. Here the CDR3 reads CASSPGGDRGTDTQYF. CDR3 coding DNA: TGCGCCAGCAGCCCCGGAGGGGACAGGGGAACAGATACGCAGTATTTT.

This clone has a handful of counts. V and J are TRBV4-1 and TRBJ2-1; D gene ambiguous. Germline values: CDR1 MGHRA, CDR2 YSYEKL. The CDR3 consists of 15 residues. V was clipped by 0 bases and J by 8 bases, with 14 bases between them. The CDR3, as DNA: TGCGCCAGCAGCCAAGATCTTACAGCGCAGGATGAGCAGTTCTTC. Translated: CASSQDLTAQDEQFF.

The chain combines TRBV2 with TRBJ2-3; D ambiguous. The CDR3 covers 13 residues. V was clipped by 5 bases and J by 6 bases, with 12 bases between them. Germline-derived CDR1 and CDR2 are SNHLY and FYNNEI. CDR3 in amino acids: CASSPPVVDTQYF. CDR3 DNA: TGTGCCAGCAGTCCTCCGGTCGTGGATACGCAGTATTTT.